The next 32 T cell receptor beta chains were all read from a single sample in a study of beta chain features in type 1 diabetes. Of the isolated RNA, all was reverse transcribed, and so the sequenced material was expressed TCRB transcripts. Sequenced by immunoSEQ multiplex PCR; TCRdb stores in-frame clones only, minus some. The table lists more than 150,000 clones, approximately 13% of them singletons, with roughly 0.6% in the top ten. The sequencing sample was made of central memory CD4+ T cells from blood. The receptors derive from a woman aged 18-29 years in good health.

V is TRBV6-1 and J is TRBJ2-2; 8 bases agree with TRBD2. Unmatched junction bases numbered 6, after V lost 3 bases and J lost 6 bases. Germline CDR1 reads MNHNS; CDR2 reads SASEGT. The CDR3 contains 15 residues. CDR3 loop: CASSDSGSVPGELFF. The CDR3 nucleotides read TGTGCCAGCAGTGACAGCGGGAGTGTTCCCGGGGAGCTGTTTTTT.

This clone was seen a few times. The genes are TRBV13 and TRBJ2-5; D gene uncertain. Trimming took 4 bases from V and 2 from J, leaving 11 bases between them. The CDR3 consists of 14 residues. CDR1 is PRHDT, CDR2 FYEKMQ, per germline (reference sequence). CDR3 sequence (DNA): TGTGCCAGCAGCTCCCTGAGTAGACAAGAGACCCAGTACTTC. This translates into CASSSLSRQETQYF.

This clone was recorded a few times. This chain uses TRBV28 with TRBJ1-5, with 8 bases identical to TRBD1. This CDR3 is built from 15 residues. The V gene's germline CDR1 is MDHEN and CDR2 SYDVKM. The trim removed 6 bases at V and 7 bases at J, leaving 11 bases unmatched. Here the CDR3 reads CASSSRQGRWQPQHF. CDR3 in DNA: TGTGCCAGCAGCTCTCGACAGGGGAGGTGGCAGCCCCAGCATTTT.

This clone has a handful of counts. The rearrangement uses TRBV28 and TRBJ2-7; the D gene is possibly TRBD2 (5 bases). Germline CDR1 is MDHEN and CDR2 is SYDVKM. The ends were cut back, 7 bases at V and 2 bases at J, with 9 bases in the middle. The CDR3 consists of 12 residues. The chain's CDR3 is CASMGRAYEQYF. The DNA of the CDR3 is TGTGCCAGCATGGGGAGAGCCTACGAGCAGTACTTC.

There are a few counts of this clone. This chain links TRBV19 with TRBJ2-1, with 7 bases fitting TRBD1. The V and J ends lost 5 bases and 2 bases, in that order; junction bases with no gene match: 9. The CDR3 is made up of 16 amino acids. The V gene's germline CDR1 is LNHDA and CDR2 SQIVND (reference sequence). CDR3 amino acids: CASSPTRQGPYNEQFF. Written as DNA, the CDR3 is TGTGCCAGTAGTCCTACCCGACAGGGCCCCTACAATGAGCAGTTCTTC.

This clone was recorded at least ten times. The rearrangement uses TRBV7-2 and TRBJ1-5; D not resolved. The germline gives CDR1 SGHTA, CDR2 FQGNSA. V was clipped by 8 bases and J by 2 bases, with 7 bases between them. CDR3 length equals 12 residues. This CDR3 is CASGERNQPQHF. The CDR3 DNA is TGTGCCAGCGGAGAACGCAATCAGCCCCAGCATTTT. The variable domain in full, completed from reference TRBV7-2 and TRBJ1-5, reads GAGVSQSPSNKVTEKGKDVELRCDPISGHTALYWYRQSLGQGLEFLIYFQGNSAPDKSGLPSDRFSAERTGGSVSTLTIQRTQQEDSAVYLCASGERNQPQHFGDGTRLSIL.

This clone has a handful of counts. This chain links TRBV27 with TRBJ1-1, with D tentatively TRBD1 (5 bases). This CDR3 is built from 14 residues. With 0 bases removed from V and 4 bases from J, the gap between germline ends came to 9 bases. The germline gives CDR1 MNHEY, CDR2 SMNVEV (reference sequence). The CDR3: CASSLSLGGTEAFF. The DNA of the CDR3 is TGTGCCAGCAGTTTATCGTTGGGGGGCACTGAAGCTTTCTTT.

The chain uses TRBV5-1 and TRBJ2-5, with 9 bases aligning to TRBD1. V gave up 4 bases and J gave up 4 bases; unmatched junction bases: 5. The CDR3 sequence is 14 residues long. Germline V CDR1 and CDR2: SGHRS, YFSETQ. CDR3 protein: CASSGGTGRETQYF. The DNA of the CDR3 is TGCGCCAGCAGCGGCGGGACAGGGAGAGAGACCCAGTACTTC.

The table lists this clone with a few counts. The rearrangement uses TRBV9 and TRBJ2-7, with a weak D call TRBD2 (6 bases). The V end lost 2 bases, the J end lost 2 bases, and 11 bases lay between the germline ends. CDR3 size: 14 residues. Germline-derived CDR1 and CDR2 are SGDLS and YYNGEE. The DNA of the CDR3 is TGTGCCAGCAGCGTGAACGGGGGAACCTACGAGCAGTACTTC. Its translation is CASSVNGGTYEQYF.

The table lists this clone with a few counts. The CDR3 protein is CASRRGQETQYF. The CDR3 DNA reads as TGTGCCAGCAGGAGGGGGCAAGAGACCCAGTACTTC. The V call is TRBV7-2, the J call TRBJ2-5, with D possibly matching TRBD1 (6 bases). CDR1 is SGHTA, CDR2 FQGNSA, per germline. The CDR3 has 12 residues. V lost 6 bases and J 2 bases, leaving 7 bases between the germline ends.

In this sample, this clone turned up a few times. This chain uses TRBV5-1 with TRBJ2-1; 11 bases match TRBD2. The V gene end was trimmed by 0 bases and the J gene end by 11 bases; junction bases not matched to a gene: 7. This CDR3 has 15 amino acids. Germline CDR1 and CDR2: SGHRS and YFSETQ. CDR3 sequence reads: CASSLALAGVPQQFF. As DNA, the CDR3 is TGCGCCAGCAGCTTGGCACTAGCGGGAGTCCCGCAGCAGTTCTTC. The complete variable domain, with remaining parts taken from reference TRBV5-1 and TRBJ2-1, reads KAGVTQTPRYLIKTRGQQVTLSCSPISGHRSVSWYQQTPGQGLQFLFEYFSETQRNKGNFPGRFSGRQFSNSRSEMNVSTLELGDSALYLCASSLALAGVPQQFFGPGTRLTVL.

The CDR3 spells CASSPPGAGGGISNQPQHF. The CDR3 coding sequence is TGTGCCAGCAGTCCACCGGGGGCAGGGGGAGGAATTAGCAATCAGCCCCAGCATTTT. The rearrangement links TRBV28 to TRBJ1-5, with 7 bases identical to TRBD1. This CDR3 is 19 amino acids long. Trimming cost V 5 bases and J 0 bases; bases outside gene matches: 16. CDR1 is MDHEN and CDR2 is SYDVKM in the germline V gene.

Only a few counts were recorded for this clone. The V gene is TRBV7-8, the J gene TRBJ2-2; TRBD2 agrees at 7 bases. Germline V gives CDR1 SGHVS, CDR2 FQNEAQ. The junction had 0 bases not matched to a gene; V was cut back by 1 base and J by 1 base. The CDR3 sequence is 15 residues long. CDR3 DNA: TGTGCCAGCAGCTTAGGGGGGGGGAACACCGGGGAGCTGTTTTTT. Its protein is CASSLGGGNTGELFF.

A few counts support this clone. V gene TRBV19 combines with J gene TRBJ1-2, with TRBD1 matching over 7 bases. This CDR3 has 16 amino acids. J was trimmed by 2 bases and V by 6 bases; bases with no gene match: 12. Germline values: CDR1 LNHDA, CDR2 SQIVND (reference sequence). As DNA, the CDR3 is TGTGCCAGTAGGCAACGAGGACAGGTTAACAACTATGGCTACACCTTC. Amino acid sequence: CASRQRGQVNNYGYTF.

The chain couples TRBV5-1 to TRBJ2-5; 11 bases agree with TRBD1. CDR3 length: 15 amino acids. V lost 3 bases, J lost 5 bases, and 6 bases stayed unmatched. Germline CDR1 reads SGHRS; CDR2 reads YFSETQ. The CDR3 protein is CASSWGQGDQETQYF. The CDR3 DNA sequence: TGCGCCAGCAGCTGGGGACAGGGGGATCAGGAGACCCAGTACTTC.

This clone showed up just a few times. V and J are TRBV18 and TRBJ1-4; 7 bases are shared with TRBD1. From germline, CDR1 is KGHSH and CDR2 LQKENI. CDR3 length equals 14 residues. V shed 5 bases and J 0 bases; nucleotides not matched to a gene: 0. The CDR3 here is CASSTGATNEKLFF. In DNA, the CDR3 is TGTGCCAGCTCAACAGGGGCAACTAATGAAAAACTGTTTTTT.

CDR3 loop: CSVPSGSSYNEQFF. For the CDR3, the DNA is TGCAGCGTCCCCAGCGGGAGCTCCTACAATGAGCAGTTCTTC. J is TRBJ2-1 and V is TRBV29-1; 8 positions agree with TRBD2. Germline trimming cut 6 bases from V and 0 bases from J; bases unmatched to any gene: 4. The CDR3 contains 14 residues. Germline CDR1 and CDR2: SQVTM and ANQGSEA.

This clone was detected a few times. The gene calls are TRBV9 and TRBJ2-2; 12 bases are a match to TRBD2. The V gene end was trimmed by 4 bases and the J gene end by 6 bases; junction bases not matched to a gene: 7. The CDR3 has 16 amino acids. Germline-derived CDR1 and CDR2 are SGDLS and YYNGEE. The CDR3 is CASSSGLAGQSGELFF. CDR3 coding DNA: TGTGCCAGCAGCTCCGGACTAGCGGGACAGTCCGGGGAGCTGTTTTTT.

The chain couples TRBV9 to TRBJ1-2, with 9 bases lining up with TRBD1. J was trimmed by 4 bases and V by 0 bases; bases with no gene match: 4. This CDR3 comprises 15 residues. CDR1 is SGDLS, CDR2 YYNGEE, per germline. In nucleotides, the CDR3 is TGTGCCAGCAGCGTAGCGGACAGGGGCCCCTATGGCTACACCTTC. Encoded protein: CASSVADRGPYGYTF.

The gene calls are TRBV15 and TRBJ2-1; weak D call: TRBD1 (6 bases). Germline V lookup: CDR1 LNHNV, CDR2 YYDKDF (reference sequence). The CDR3 is 17 residues long. Trimming pared 3 bases from V and 0 bases from J, leaving 15 bases between. CDR3 region: CATSSKGDIYSYNEQFF. CDR3 nucleotide sequence: TGTGCCACCAGCAGTAAAGGGGACATTTACTCCTACAATGAGCAGTTCTTC.

This clone was detected a few times. The rearrangement joins TRBV28 to TRBJ2-3; no clear D. Germline CDR1 MDHEN, CDR2 SYDVKM. Trimming took off 4 bases at V and 9 bases at J, with 14 bases between the two ends. The CDR3 runs 13 residues. CDR3 in DNA: TGTGCCAGCAGTTCCCTTCTCCCGTTGACGCAGTATTTT. This codes for CASSSLLPLTQYF.

The table lists this clone with a few counts. The rearrangement links TRBV11-2 to TRBJ2-7, with D uncertain. Trimming stripped 5 bases from V and 3 bases from J, with 8 bases between. Germline CDR1 reads SGHAT; CDR2 reads FQNNGV. CDR3 length equals 12 residues. The CDR3 reads CASSRPSYEQYF. For the CDR3, the DNA is TGTGCCAGCAGCCGCCCCAGCTACGAGCAGTACTTC. The full variable domain, completed using reference TRBV11-2 and TRBJ2-7, is EAGVAQSPRYKIIEKRQSVAFWCNPISGHATLYWYQQILGQGPKLLIQFQNNGVVDDSQLPKDRFSAERLKGVDSTLKIQPAKLEDSAVYLCASSRPSYEQYFGPGTRLTVT.

In this sample, this clone turned up a few times. This chain joins TRBV29-1 and TRBJ2-5, with D possibly TRBD1 on 5 matching bases. Germline V CDR1 and CDR2: SQVTM, ANQGSEA. The CDR3 loop spans 13 amino acids. The ends were cut back, 6 bases at V and 0 bases at J, with 11 bases in the middle. The DNA for the CDR3 is TGCAGCGTCAAGACAGAGTACCAAGAGACCCAGTACTTC. It codes for CSVKTEYQETQYF.

This clone was counted at least ten times. This chain links TRBV27 with TRBJ2-5, with a weak D call TRBD2 (6 bases). Germline-derived CDR1 and CDR2 are MNHEY and SMNVEV (reference sequence). CDR3 length: 13 amino acids. V was clipped by 10 bases and J by 5 bases, with 17 bases between them. CDR3 loop: CATGGGRGETQYF. CDR3 DNA: TGTGCCACCGGGGGAGGTCGGGGGGAGACCCAGTACTTC.

This clone has more than one count but fewer than ten. This chain joins TRBV29-1 and TRBJ2-5; 10 bases agree with TRBD1. Germline CDR1 and CDR2: SQVTM and ANQGSEA. V dropped 7 bases and J dropped 2; count of bases not matched to a gene: 7. This CDR3 has 14 amino acids. CDR3 sequence reads: CSASDRGRQETQYF. The CDR3 nucleotides are TGCAGCGCTTCCGACAGGGGGCGGCAAGAGACCCAGTACTTC. Complete variable domain (other parts from reference TRBV29-1 and TRBJ2-5): SAVISQKPSRDICQRGTSLTIQCQVDSQVTMMFWYRQQPGQSLTLIATANQGSEATYESGFVIDKFPISRPNLTFSTLTVSNMSPEDSSIYLCSASDRGRQETQYFGPGTRLLVL.

V gene TRBV21-1 combines with J gene TRBJ2-1; the table names TRBD2, a call not compared with the DNA. TRBV21-1 is classified as a pseudogene. This CDR3 contains 16 residues. As DNA, the CDR3 is TGTGCCAGCAGCAAGCGGGACCGAGGATTCTACAATGAGCAGTTCTTC. Translation gives CASSKRDRGFYNEQFF.

V and J are TRBV6-6 and TRBJ1-3; D not certain. The germline CDR1 and CDR2 sequences are MNHNY and SVGAGI (reference sequence). The CDR3 is 15 residues long. Trimming pared 2 bases from V and 1 base from J, leaving 9 bases between. The CDR3 sequence: CASSYPAGSGNTIYF. In nucleotides, the CDR3 is TGTGCCAGCAGTTACCCCGCCGGTTCTGGAAACACCATATATTTT.

The chain joins TRBV11-1 to TRBJ2-4; 9 bases match TRBD1. V dropped 5 bases and J dropped 7; count of bases not matched to a gene: 6. The CDR3 consists of 14 residues. CDR1 and CDR2 from the germline V gene are SGHAT and FQDESV (reference sequence). CDR3 in amino acids: CASSPGQGWNIQYF. The CDR3 DNA is TGTGCCAGCAGCCCAGGACAGGGGTGGAACATTCAGTACTTC.

In its sample, this clone was seen a few times. V gene TRBV2 combines with J gene TRBJ2-2; unclear D gene. The CDR3 sequence is 15 residues long. Germline-derived CDR1 and CDR2 are SNHLY and FYNNEI. Deletions cut 2 bases from V and 5 bases from J, with 12 bases between. CDR3: CASSESPRETGELFF. CDR3 sequence (DNA): TGTGCCAGCAGTGAATCTCCCCGAGAGACCGGGGAGCTGTTTTTT.

A few counts support this clone. The CDR3 nucleotides are TGTGCCAGCAGCTCCTCCCCCGGGACACCCTACAATGAGCAGTTCTTC. It specifies CASSSSPGTPYNEQFF. J is TRBJ2-1 and V is TRBV7-8; D may be TRBD1 (6 bases). Trimming cost V 4 bases and J 2 bases, with 15 bases left between them. There are 16 residues in the CDR3. Germline V gene sequence: CDR1 SGHVS, CDR2 FQNEAQ.

The V and J genes are TRBV5-4 and TRBJ2-2; 12 bases fit TRBD2. Germline assignment: CDR1 SGHNT and CDR2 YYREEE (reference sequence). With V trimmed by 0 bases and J by 5 bases, 5 bases remained unmatched. The CDR3 spans 17 residues. The CDR3 spells CASSLGGLAGGTGELFF. DNA of the CDR3: TGTGCCAGCAGCTTGGGGGGACTAGCGGGCGGGACCGGGGAGCTGTTTTTT.

The V and J genes are TRBV29-1 and TRBJ2-2, with TRBD1 identical over 9 bases. The V gene's germline CDR1 is SQVTM and CDR2 ANQGSEA. The trim removed 6 bases at V and 6 bases at J, leaving 17 bases unmatched. The CDR3 spans 17 residues. CDR3 protein: CSVLRRPGQGTAGELFF. The DNA for the CDR3 is TGCAGCGTACTACGGCGGCCGGGACAGGGAACGGCCGGGGAGCTGTTTTTT.